This T cell receptor (beta chain) was observed in a study of Ad26.COV2.S vaccination and SARS-CoV-2 variants. At the level of the study: Ad26.COV2.S was injected intramuscularly once or twice, 56 days apart.

The V gene lost 2 bases and the J gene lost 3 bases, with 12 bases spanning the gap. Germline CDR1 and CDR2: MNHEY and SMNVEV (reference sequence). The CDR3 has 15 amino acids. Study observations and caveats: Non-spike TCR breadth did not differ much between vaccine and placebo recipients.

Some clones are missing from TCRdb's copy, which holds only in-frame ones; the method was immunoSEQ multiplex PCR. The sample records 300,000 to 350,000 clones, 65% to 90% being singletons. In the case of this clone: The antigen is unknown.

The treatment here: 15 to 20 received Ad26.COV2.S at low or high dose, single or two shots; about 5 received placebo; per-sample allocation not given. Collection of samples fell on day 63 after the first vaccine or placebo injection. The origin of this receptor is a person between 18 and 65 years old who received the Ad26.COV2.S COVID-19 vaccine or a placebo. The sample was peripheral blood, taken in a trial of Ad26.COV2.S vaccine versus placebo. V gene TRBV27 combines with J gene TRBJ2-3; TRBD2 is a possible D gene (5 bases). The CDR3 here is CASSLNGVVTDTQYF. Here the CDR3 DNA reads TGTGCCAGCAGTTTAAACGGGGTCGTGACAGATACGCAGTATTTT.